This section outlines one T cell receptor (beta chain) sequence together with its context. This sample is part of a study of blood T cell repertoires in COVID-19. Overall study: The United States, Italy and Spain were the sources of the acute and convalescent COVID-19 samples. In each case, the material was cDNA or gDNA derived from T cells, B-cell-depleted T cells, or PBMCs.

This CDR3 region has 14 residues. Germline-derived CDR1 and CDR2 are LGHDT and YNNKEL (reference sequence). Germline trimming cut 3 bases from V and 3 bases from J; bases unmatched to any gene: 5. Under the authors' procedure: Amplification of reference gene primers was used by the study to estimate nucleated cell counts. Method: immunoSEQ multiplex PCR; TCRdb's copy keeps in-frame clones and lacks some. The V and J calls and clone size are taken from that table; D and trimming were inferred from the DNA. Among about 130,000 clones listed, roughly 69% were seen once. The source is a woman aged 70 to 79 with acute or convalescent COVID-19. The specimen was peripheral blood. The chain recombines TRBV3-1 (or the pseudogene TRBV3-2) with TRBJ2-7; 7 bases match TRBD1. CDR3: CASSHSRTGYEQYF. Here the CDR3 DNA reads TGTGCCAGCAGCCATTCCAGGACAGGCTACGAGCAGTACTTC.